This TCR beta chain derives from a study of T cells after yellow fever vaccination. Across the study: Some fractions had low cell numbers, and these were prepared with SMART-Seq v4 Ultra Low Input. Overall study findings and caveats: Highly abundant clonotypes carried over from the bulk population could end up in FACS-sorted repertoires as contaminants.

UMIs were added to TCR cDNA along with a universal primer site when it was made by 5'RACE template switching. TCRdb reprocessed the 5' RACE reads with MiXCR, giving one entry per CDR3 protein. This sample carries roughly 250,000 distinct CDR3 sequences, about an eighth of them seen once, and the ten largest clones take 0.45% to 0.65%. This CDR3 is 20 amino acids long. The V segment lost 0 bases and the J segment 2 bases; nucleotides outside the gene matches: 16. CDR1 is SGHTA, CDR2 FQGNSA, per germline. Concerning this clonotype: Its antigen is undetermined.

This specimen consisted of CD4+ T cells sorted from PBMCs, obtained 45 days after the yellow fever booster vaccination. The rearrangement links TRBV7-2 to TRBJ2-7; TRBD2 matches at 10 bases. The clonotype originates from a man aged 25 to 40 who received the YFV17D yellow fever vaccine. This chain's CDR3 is CASSLALSSQELAGTYEQYF. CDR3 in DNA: TGTGCCAGCAGCTTAGCGCTCTCATCACAGGAACTAGCGGGGACCTACGAGCAGTACTTC.